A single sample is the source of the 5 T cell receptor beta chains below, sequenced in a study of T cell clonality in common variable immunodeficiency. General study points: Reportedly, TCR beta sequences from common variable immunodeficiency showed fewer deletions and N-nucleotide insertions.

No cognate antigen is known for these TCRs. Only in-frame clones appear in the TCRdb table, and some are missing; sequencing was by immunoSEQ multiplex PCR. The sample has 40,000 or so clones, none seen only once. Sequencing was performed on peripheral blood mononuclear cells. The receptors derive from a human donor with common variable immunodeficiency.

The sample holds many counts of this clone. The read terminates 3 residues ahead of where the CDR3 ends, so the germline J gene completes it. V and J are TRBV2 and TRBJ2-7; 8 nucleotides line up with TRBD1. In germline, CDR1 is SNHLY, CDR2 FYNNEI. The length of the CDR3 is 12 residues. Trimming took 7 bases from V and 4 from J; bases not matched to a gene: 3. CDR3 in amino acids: CASKTGAYEQYF. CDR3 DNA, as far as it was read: TGTGCCAGCAAGACAGGGGCATACGAG.

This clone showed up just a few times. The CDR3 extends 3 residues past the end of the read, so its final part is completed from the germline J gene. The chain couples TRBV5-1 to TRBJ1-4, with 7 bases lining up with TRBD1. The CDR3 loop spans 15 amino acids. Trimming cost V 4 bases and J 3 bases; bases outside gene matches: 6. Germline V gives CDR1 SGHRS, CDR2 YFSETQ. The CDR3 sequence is CASSPGQRANEKLFF. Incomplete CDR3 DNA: TGCGCCAGCAGCCCGGGACAGAGAGCTAATGAAAAA.

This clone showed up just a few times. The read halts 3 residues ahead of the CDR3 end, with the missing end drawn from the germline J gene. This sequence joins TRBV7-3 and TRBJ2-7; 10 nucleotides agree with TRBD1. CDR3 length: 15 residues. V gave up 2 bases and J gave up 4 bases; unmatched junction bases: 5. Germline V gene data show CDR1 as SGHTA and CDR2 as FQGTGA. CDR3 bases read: TGTGCCAGCAGCTTATCCCCGGGACAGGGGTACGAG. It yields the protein CASSLSPGQGYE. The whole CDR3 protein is CASSLSPGQGYEQYF.

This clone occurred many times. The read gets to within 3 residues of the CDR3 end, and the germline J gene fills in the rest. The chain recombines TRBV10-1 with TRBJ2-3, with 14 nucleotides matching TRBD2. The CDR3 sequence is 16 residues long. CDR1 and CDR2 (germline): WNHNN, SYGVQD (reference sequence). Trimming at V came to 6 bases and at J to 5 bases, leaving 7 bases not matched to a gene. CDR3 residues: CASSQTSGGAVDTQYF. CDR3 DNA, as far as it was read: TGCGCCAGCAGCCAGACTAGCGGGGGGGCGGTAGATACG.

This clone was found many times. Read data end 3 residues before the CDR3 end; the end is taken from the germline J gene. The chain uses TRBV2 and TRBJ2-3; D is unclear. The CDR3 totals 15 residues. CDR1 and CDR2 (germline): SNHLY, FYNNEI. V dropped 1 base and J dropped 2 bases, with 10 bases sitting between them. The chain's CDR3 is CASSEGWQITDTQYF. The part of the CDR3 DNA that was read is TGTGCCAGCAGTGAAGGTTGGCAGATCACAGATACG.